The clone carrying this T cell receptor beta chain was counted between two and nine times. In the study's own analysis: Scientists estimated how many nucleated cells there were by amplifying reference gene primers. Measured with immunoSEQ multiplex PCR; TCRdb has only the in-frame clones, and not every one. V, J and clone size derive from that table, while D and trimming were established from the DNA sequence. The data show over 150,000 clones, 75% to 90% seen once. These data belong to a study of blood T cell repertoires in COVID-19. Study context: Donors in the United States, Italy and Spain gave samples during acute or convalescent COVID-19. From T cells, B-cell-depleted T cells, or PBMCs came the material, which was cDNA or gDNA.

The CDR3 covers 13 residues. V was cut by 1 base and J by 11 bases, with 14 bases left in between. Material for sequencing was peripheral blood. This clonotype was sampled from a man aged 30 to 39 with acute or convalescent COVID-19. V and J are TRBV12-3 or TRBV12-4 and TRBJ1-1, with a tentative D call TRBD1 (5 bases). As DNA, the CDR3 is TGTGCCAGCAGTTTAGGGGACTCATGGAAGGCTTTCTTT. Its protein is CASSLGDSWKAFF.